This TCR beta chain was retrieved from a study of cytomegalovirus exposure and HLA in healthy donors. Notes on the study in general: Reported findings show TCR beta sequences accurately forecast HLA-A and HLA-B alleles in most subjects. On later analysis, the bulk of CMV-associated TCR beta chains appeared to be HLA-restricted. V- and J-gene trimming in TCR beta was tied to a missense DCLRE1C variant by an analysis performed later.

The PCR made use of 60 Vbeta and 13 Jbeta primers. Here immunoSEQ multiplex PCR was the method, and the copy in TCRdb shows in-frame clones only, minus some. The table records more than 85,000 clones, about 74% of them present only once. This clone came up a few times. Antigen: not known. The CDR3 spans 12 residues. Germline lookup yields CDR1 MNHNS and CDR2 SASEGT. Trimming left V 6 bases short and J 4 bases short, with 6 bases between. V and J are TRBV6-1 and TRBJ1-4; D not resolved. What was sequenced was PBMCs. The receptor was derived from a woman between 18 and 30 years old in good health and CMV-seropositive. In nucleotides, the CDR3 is TGTGCCAGCAGAACCAGTAATGAAAAACTGTTTTTT. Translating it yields CASRTSNEKLFF.